This T cell receptor beta chain was found in a study of CD4+ T cells in melanoma (dated by TCRdb to about 2022). About the investigation overall: The study investigated neoantigen-specific CD4+ T cells in human melanoma. On the study overall, not on this receptor specifically: Diverse differentiation states were reported to be shown by neoantigen-specific CD4+ T cells in melanoma. Neoantigen-specific CD4+ T cells were reported to be correlated with the function of CD8+ T cells, macrophages and B cells.

Receptor amplification or capture employed the immunoSEQ multiplex PCR assay. TCRdb retrieved this table from immuneACCESS and kept in-frame rearrangements only. Not all clones are present; in checked studies, unresolved V genes account for under half, and no reason is known for the remainder. The sample profile shows about 14,000 clones; over 65% of them were found once. In total, the top ten clones hold 15% to 20% of the sample. The donors were people with melanoma. Concerning this clone itself: Its antigen is still unknown. Qualities for individual bases were not recorded, and no much larger clone is one base off.

The CDR3 numbers 12 residues from cysteine through phenylalanine. Only the CDR3 part of the read is kept: 36 bases, read in frame from the first base. The germline V gene (reference sequence) provides CDR1 LNHDA and CDR2 SQIVND. The V end loses 5 bases and the J end loses 6 bases, and a stretch of 8 bases separates them. Sequencing used cells from a culture (not recorded whether cultured in vitro). The clonotype comes from a human donor with melanoma. The chain is assembled from TRBV19 and TRBJ1-5, with the D gene not clear enough to name. The CDR3 region: CASSAVGQPQHF. The DNA sequence follows: TGTGCCAGTAGTGCCGTGGGTCAGCCCCAGCATTTT.